This T cell receptor beta chain is from a study of blood T cell repertoires in COVID-19. For the study at large: From the United States, Italy and Spain came samples of acute and convalescent COVID-19. PBMCs, B-cell-depleted T cells, or T cells were the source of the cDNA or gDNA that made up the material.

CDR1 and CDR2 from the germline V gene are SGHVS and FNYEAQ. Trimming took 1 base from V and 0 from J, leaving 12 bases between them. CDR3 size: 16 residues. Original methodology: Quantification of nucleated cells was approximated via reference gene primer amplification. Libraries were prepared by immunoSEQ multiplex PCR; TCRdb keeps only in-frame clonotypes and omits some of them. V, J and clone size are those of that table, while D and trimming were read from the DNA. This table has over 200,000 clones, approximately 82% appearing once. The TCR sequence derives from an older woman with active or convalescent COVID-19. Sample: peripheral blood. This sequence joins TRBV7-6 and TRBJ1-2; possibly TRBD1 for D (6 bases). The CDR3: CASSLVTGEANYGYTF. The CDR3 DNA reads as TGTGCCAGCAGCTTAGTGACAGGAGAAGCTAACTATGGCTACACCTTC.